The sample holds many counts of the clone carrying this T cell receptor beta chain. Its antigen is unidentified. This entry belongs to a study of T cells in Graves' hyperthyroidism and ophthalmopathy. Study background: Blood was drawn when the patient was first diagnosed and still untreated. General study points: Blood shared most expanded thyroid clonotypes above 0.001.

This CDR3 has 13 residues. The ends were cut back, 3 bases at V and 5 bases at J, with 10 bases in the middle. From germline, CDR1 is SEHNR and CDR2 FQNEAQ (reference sequence). Ophthalmopathy cases met thresholds of Clinical Activity Score at least 3, NOSPECS grade at least 4 and duration under 3 months. The TCR beta CDR3 regions underwent amplification using RNA transcripts as the source. HTBI primers drove first-round RT-PCR of the TCR CDR3. Using its own MiXCR run on the multiplex PCR reads, TCRdb lists one record per CDR3 protein. The sample includes 400,000 to 550,000 distinct CDR3 sequences, about 24% of them seen just once.

The sequencing sample was made of blood. V usage is TRBV7-9 and J usage is TRBJ2-5; TRBD2 might be the D (6 bases). The receptor was isolated from a woman aged 30 to 39 with Graves' ophthalmopathy. The CDR3 nucleotides read TGTGCCAGCAGCTTTACTAGCCCCGAGACCCAGTACTTC. Amino acids: CASSFTSPETQYF. Combining the CDR3 with reference TRBV7-9 and TRBJ2-5 gives the whole variable domain DTGVSQNPRHKITKRGQNVTFRCDPISEHNRLYWYRQTLGQGPEFLTYFQNEAQLEKSRLLSDRFSAERPKGSFSTLEIQRTEQGDSAMYLCASSFTSPETQYFGPGTRLLVL.